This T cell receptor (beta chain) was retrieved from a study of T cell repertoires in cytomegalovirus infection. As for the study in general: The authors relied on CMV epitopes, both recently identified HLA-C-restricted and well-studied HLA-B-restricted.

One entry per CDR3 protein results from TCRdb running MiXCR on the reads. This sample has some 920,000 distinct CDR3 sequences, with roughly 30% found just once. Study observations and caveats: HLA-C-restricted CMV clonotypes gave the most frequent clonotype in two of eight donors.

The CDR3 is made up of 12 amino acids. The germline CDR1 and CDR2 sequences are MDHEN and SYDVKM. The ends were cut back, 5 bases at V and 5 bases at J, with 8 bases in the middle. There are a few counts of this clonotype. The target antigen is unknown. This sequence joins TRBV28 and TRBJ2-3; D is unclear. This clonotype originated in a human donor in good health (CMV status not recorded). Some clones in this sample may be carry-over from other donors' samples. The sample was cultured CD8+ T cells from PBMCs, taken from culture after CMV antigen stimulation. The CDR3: CASSVRKDTQYF. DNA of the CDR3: TGTGCCAGCAGTGTCCGTAAAGATACGCAGTATTTT.